The rows below give T cell receptor beta chains drawn from one sample of a study of blood T cell repertoires in COVID-19. Sequencing was performed with immunoSEQ multiplex PCR; in TCRdb, only in-frame clones are kept and a portion is missing. The data show 50,000 to 80,000 clones, nearly 90% seen once. The sequenced sample consisted of peripheral blood. Every receptor here comes from a man aged 60 to 69 with acute or convalescent COVID-19. Each CDR3 is given with its conserved first and last residue.

cdr3_length | v_call | cdr3_aa
14 | TRBV10-3 | CAISGTSGGHEQFF
13 | TRBV13 | CASSKQGRTEAFF
16 | TRBV27 | CASSLRPAGGKNIQYF
14 | TRBV5-1 | CASSLGGENYGYTF
14 | TRBV2 | CASTTSGDHNEQFF
16 | TRBV6-1 | CASSEVDRGEDEKLFF
14 | TRBV24-1 | CATSDLTGSYGYTF
15 | TRBV27 | CASSSPSDRVDGYTF
16 | TRBV9 | CASSVSSGGAYNEQFF
15 | TRBV5-6 | CASSSTGGDNQPQHF
12 | TRBV18 | CASSPQSYEQYF
14 | TRBV7-9 | CASSGGQGNSPLHF
16 | TRBV3-1/TRBV3-2 | CASSQVRMMNTGELFF
13 | TRBV6-5 | CASSRTGPDGYTF
13 | TRBV3-1/TRBV3-2 | CASSQGGLVGQYF
13 | TRBV15 | CATSRTGQLEAFF
14 | TRBV19 | CASTARQHNQPQHF
14 | TRBV10-2 | CASKDRGRSDTQYF
16 | TRBV7-9 | CASSGNWAPVGQPQHF
16 | TRBV24-1 | CATSDFAQEGTGELFF
19 | TRBV7-9 | CASSLWGPALPATNEKLFF
15 | TRBV2 | CASSEFSGQTYEQYF
13 | TRBV7-2 | CASSLEGAGGYTF
16 | TRBV7-9 | CASSFRQPTNTGELFF
16 | TRBV5-1 | CASSLSVGLGTDTQYF
13 | TRBV29-1 | CSVPGGLGYGYTF
16 | TRBV6-5 | CASSSTQTASNYGYTF
13 | TRBV12-3/TRBV12-4 | CASSSPAGTEAFF
13 | TRBV6-5 | CASSYRQGGGYTF
14 | TRBV24-1 | CATSDYNERMGYTF
14 | TRBV27 | CASSFRGGSSPLHF
13 | TRBV5-4 | CASLDRTANEQFF
12 | TRBV29-1 | CSVISGANVLTF
14 | TRBV7-8 | CASGRQGEVGEQFF
16 | TRBV18 | CASSSRDRVSYNEQFF
16 | TRBV11-3 | CASSLDGQRGGNEQFF
13 | TRBV5-1 | CASSRDFGYGYTF
12 | TRBV9 | CASSPGLREQYF
13 | TRBV11-1 | CASSPGETYGYTF
14 | TRBV30 | CAWSVGHSSYEQYF
15 | TRBV7-9 | CASSHQQSGGDGYTF
13 | TRBV30 | CAWSGEATDTQYF
15 | TRBV7-9 | CASSLPGQGAFEQFF
17 | TRBV9 | CASSARDAIRRTGELFF
13 | TRBV18 | CASSPSLQETQYF
14 | TRBV7-2 | CASSPSLNTGELFF
15 | TRBV27 | CASSSGQGGSTEAFF
13 | TRBV6-5 | CASLGQGGTEAFF
14 | TRBV5-1 | CASSRGPRDGELFF
13 | TRBV6-1 | CASSERQGYEQYF
16 | TRBV5-1 | CASSYTGGAESTEAFF
13 | TRBV2 | CASDRQEGYEQYF
14 | TRBV5-1 | CASSEGEAGNTIYF